This TCR beta chain emerged from a study of cytomegalovirus exposure and HLA in healthy donors. Findings and limits, study-wide: In a later analysis, a missense DCLRE1C variant was linked to TCR beta V- and J-gene trimming.

PCR amplification relied on 60 Vbeta primers (plus 13 Jbeta primers). Assay used: immunoSEQ multiplex PCR; TCRdb lists only in-frame clones, some missing. Seen here are some 170,000 clones, 81% observed once, and the top ten hold over 10%. This clone was recorded only once. No antigen is known for it. Trimming stripped 3 bases from V and 4 bases from J, with 10 bases between. Germline loops: CDR1 MNHEY, CDR2 SVGAGI. The CDR3 is 14 amino acids. This TCR was recovered from a woman aged 50 to 60 in good health and CMV-seronegative. The sample was PBMCs. This chain connects TRBV6-5 to TRBJ1-5, with a tentative D call TRBD1 (5 bases). CDR3 protein: CASSYARANQPQHF. CDR3 bases: TGTGCCAGCAGTTATGCCAGGGCAAATCAGCCCCAGCATTTT.